The 13 T cell receptor beta chains below were found in one sample sequenced in a study of long-term antiretroviral therapy in people with HIV. The run of the v3.0 immunoSEQ assay was at survey level. Profiled with immunoSEQ multiplex PCR; TCRdb holds only in-frame clones, not every one. The sample consists of about 28,000 clones, 75% to 85% of them appearing once. Sequenced here: unsorted PBMCs, sampled 0.3 years after starting antiretroviral therapy. Every receptor here comes from a man aged 40-50 years with HIV.

DNA for the CDR3: TGTGCCAGCAGCCCTGCTGGGGGGGAAGGGACTGAAGCTTTCTTT. Translated, it gives CASSPAGGEGTEAFF. The chain links TRBV6-6 to TRBJ1-1; TRBD1 is a possible D gene (5 bases). Deletions cut 6 bases from V and 5 bases from J, with 19 bases between. CDR3 size: 15 residues. Germline V gene lookup returns CDR1 MNHNY and CDR2 SVGAGI (reference sequence).

V is TRBV29-1 and J is TRBJ2-1; D is uncertain. The CDR3 has 13 amino acids. Germline-derived CDR1 and CDR2 are SQVTM and ANQGSEA. Between the trimmed V and J ends, which lost 4 bases and 4 bases, there was a span of 11 bases. The DNA of the CDR3 is TGCAGCGTTGCCCCGGCCACATACAATGAGCAGTTCTTC. Protein sequence: CSVAPATYNEQFF.

V gene TRBV5-8 combines with J gene TRBJ2-6, with D unresolved. The ends were cut back, 0 bases at V and 0 bases at J, with 7 bases in the middle. CDR1 and CDR2 from the germline V gene are SGHTS and YDEGEE. The CDR3 is made up of 16 amino acids. The CDR3 region is CASSLGSYSGANVLTF. CDR3 bases: TGTGCCAGCAGCTTGGGTTCCTACTCTGGGGCCAACGTCCTGACTTTC.

The chain links TRBV11-3 to TRBJ2-1; 11 bases fit TRBD2. From germline, CDR1 is SGHNT and CDR2 YENEEA. The CDR3 spans 19 residues. With 3 bases clipped from V and 2 bases from J, the junction kept 12 bases outside the gene matches. CDR3 protein: CASSFQTLAGARPYNEQFF. The CDR3 DNA follows: TGTGCCAGCAGCTTCCAGACACTAGCGGGGGCGCGACCCTACAATGAGCAGTTCTTC.

The chain links TRBV7-9 to TRBJ2-1; a possible D gene is TRBD2 (7 bases). Germline CDR1 and CDR2: SEHNR and FQNEAQ (reference sequence). V was cut by 0 bases and J by 8 bases, with 11 bases left in between. This CDR3 contains 14 residues. CDR3 DNA sequence: TGTGCCAGCAGCTTAGCGGGGGGGCTCCATGAGCAGTTCTTC. Translated, it gives CASSLAGGLHEQFF.

The chain recombines TRBV11-3 with TRBJ2-6; possible D gene TRBD2, 5 bases. Trimming cost V 1 base and J 2 bases, with 9 bases left between them. Germline CDR1 reads SGHNT; CDR2 reads YENEEA. The CDR3 consists of 16 residues. In DNA, the CDR3 is TGTGCCAGCAGCTTAGGAGGGTTGACTGGGGCCAACGTCCTGACTTTC. Amino acids: CASSLGGLTGANVLTF.

The table lists this clone with a count of one. The chain combines TRBV6-5 with TRBJ2-1; TRBD2 might be the D (5 bases). The CDR3 is made up of 14 amino acids. CDR1 MNHEY and CDR2 SVGAGI come from the germline V gene. Trimming shortened V by 7 bases and J by 9 bases, and 19 bases separated the two germline ends. The CDR3 sequence: CASTRSSSRSEQFF. In DNA, the CDR3 is TGTGCCAGCACCCGTTCTAGCTCAAGGAGTGAGCAGTTCTTC.

This sequence joins TRBV10-3 and TRBJ1-1, with 7 bases aligning to TRBD1. Per germline, CDR1 ENHRY and CDR2 SYGVKD. CDR3 length equals 14 residues. The junction had 6 bases not matched to a gene; V was cut back by 3 bases and J by 5 bases. CDR3 nucleotide sequence: TGTGCCATCAGTGAAGGAGGGGGCAGGACTGAAGCTTTCTTT. Its translation: CAISEGGGRTEAFF.

The rearrangement uses TRBV30 and TRBJ2-3; D remains unclear. Trimming cost V 4 bases and J 8 bases, with 10 bases left between them. The length of the CDR3 is 11 residues. Germline lookup yields CDR1 GTSNPN and CDR2 SVGIG (reference sequence). Here the CDR3 reads CAWTTTATQYF. CDR3 DNA sequence: TGTGCCTGGACTACAACTGCTACGCAGTATTTT.

This clone appeared a few times. The CDR3 spells CASSYSLDRDYGYTF. CDR3 nucleotide sequence: TGTGCCAGCAGTTACTCGTTGGACAGGGACTATGGCTACACCTTC. The chain links TRBV6-5 to TRBJ1-2; 8 positions match TRBD1. Germline lookup yields CDR1 MNHEY and CDR2 SVGAGI. Trimming removed 0 bases from V and 3 bases from J; junction bases left unmatched: 3. This CDR3 spans 15 amino acids.

This chain joins TRBV10-1 and TRBJ2-3; tentative D call: TRBD1 (5 bases). The germline V gene has CDR1 WNHNN and CDR2 SYGVQD (reference sequence). This CDR3 spans 14 amino acids. V was shortened by 4 bases and J by 3 bases, with 11 bases between the two germline ends. The CDR3 DNA reads TGCGCCAGCAGTGTGAACAGGCGGACAGATACGCAGTATTTT. This gives the protein CASSVNRRTDTQYF.

V gene TRBV4-3 combines with J gene TRBJ2-1; D is tentatively TRBD1 or TRBD2 (5 bases each). V lost 4 bases and J lost 8, with 12 bases in between. The germline CDR1 and CDR2 sequences are LGHNA and YSLEER. The CDR3 is 13 amino acids. CDR3: CASSPGTRDEQFF. CDR3 coding DNA: TGCGCCAGCAGCCCCGGGACGAGGGATGAGCAGTTCTTC.

The chain recombines TRBV7-9 with TRBJ1-1; 7 positions match TRBD1. The ends lost 4 bases at V and 4 bases at J; junction bases unmatched: 12. CDR3 length equals 16 residues. CDR1 is SEHNR, CDR2 FQNEAQ, per germline (reference sequence). CDR3: CASSSPRQGGSTEAFF. Written as DNA, the CDR3 is TGTGCCAGCAGCTCACCCCGACAGGGCGGGAGCACTGAAGCTTTCTTT.